This T cell receptor (beta chain) was recorded in a study of Ad26.COV2.S vaccination and SARS-CoV-2 variants. Across the study: Ad26.COV2.S shots went into the muscle once or twice, 56 days apart.

Study findings and constraints: Vaccine recipients and placebo recipients showed similar non-spike TCR breadth.

V dropped 5 bases and J dropped 7; count of bases not matched to a gene: 4. The CDR3 has 14 amino acids. Germline values: CDR1 SGHTA, CDR2 FQGTGA. Noted treatment: approximately 18 received Ad26.COV2.S at low or high dose, single or two shots; about 5 received placebo; per-sample allocation not given. Day 63 after the first vaccine or placebo injection was the time point for sampling. Wuhan-strain spike was delivered by a replication-incompetent Ad26 vector. TCRdb's table, derived via immunoSEQ multiplex PCR, lists solely in-frame clones and lacks some. The sample lists 300,000 to 350,000 clones, about 90% occurring once. In the case of this clone: Its antigen remains unidentified.

The J gene is TRBJ2-1, the V gene TRBV7-3; TRBD2 matches at 11 bases. This receptor was obtained from a person aged 18-65 years who received the Ad26.COV2.S COVID-19 vaccine or a placebo. This material consisted of peripheral blood, taken in a trial of Ad26.COV2.S vaccine versus placebo. The CDR3 coding sequence is TGTGCCAGCAGCGTAGCGGGAGGGATGAATGAGCAGTTCTTC. Translating gives CASSVAGGMNEQFF.